Shown below are 5 T cell receptor beta chains from a single sample sequenced in a study of radiation and T cells in renal cell carcinoma. Time point defined: blood 2 weeks post-SBRT. Treatment given: 15 Gy SBRT to primary tumor, nephrectomy 4 weeks later. TCRdb keeps only in-frame clones here, not all; method: immunoSEQ multiplex PCR. Of more than 65,000 clones in the sample, around 85% were seen once. The specimen was blood, collected from a patient whose treatment included radiotherapy and nephrectomy. These receptors were obtained from a woman in her forties or fifties with renal cell carcinoma.

The rearrangement links TRBV4-1 to TRBJ1-1; possible D gene TRBD1, 6 bases. Germline lookup yields CDR1 MGHRA and CDR2 YSYEKL. The CDR3 runs to 14 residues. V lost 0 bases and J 4 bases, leaving 9 bases between the germline ends. CDR3 residues: CASSQERGATEAFF. CDR3 nucleotide sequence: TGCGCCAGCAGCCAAGAAAGGGGGGCCACTGAAGCTTTCTTT.

The chain uses TRBV28 and TRBJ1-2; D not resolved. There are 12 residues in the CDR3. V shed 6 bases and J shed 4 bases, with 9 bases lying between them. The germline CDR1 and CDR2 sequences are MDHEN and SYDVKM. CDR3 protein: CASSIRSYGYTF. CDR3 bases: TGTGCCAGCAGCATCCGCAGCTATGGCTACACCTTC.

This chain connects TRBV5-1 to TRBJ1-1, with no clear D. The CDR3 length is 16 residues. V lost 3 bases to trimming and J lost 0 bases, with 15 bases between them. The germline gives CDR1 SGHRS, CDR2 YFSETQ. CDR3 in amino acids: CASSSGLELMNTEAFF. The CDR3 DNA sequence: TGCGCCAGCAGCTCCGGACTAGAACTAATGAACACTGAAGCTTTCTTT. Looking up the rest from reference TRBV5-1 and TRBJ1-1 gives the full variable domain: KAGVTQTPRYLIKTRGQQVTLSCSPISGHRSVSWYQQTPGQGLQFLFEYFSETQRNKGNFPGRFSGRQFSNSRSEMNVSTLELGDSALYLCASSSGLELMNTEAFFGQGTRLTVV.

This clone was seen just once. The chain carries TRBV10-3 and TRBJ2-5; D may match TRBD1 or TRBD2 (5 bases each). Trimming removed 8 bases from V and 3 bases from J, with 10 bases in between. CDR1 and CDR2 from the germline V gene are ENHRY and SYGVKD. The CDR3 spans 12 residues. For the CDR3, the DNA is TGTGCCATCCGGGGCAGGGAAGAGACCCAGTACTTC. This encodes CAIRGREETQYF.

The rearrangement links TRBV7-9 to TRBJ1-3; 7 nucleotides agree with TRBD1. The germline gives CDR1 SEHNR, CDR2 FQNEAQ (reference sequence). CDR3 length: 16 residues. V dropped 2 bases and J dropped 2; count of bases not matched to a gene: 6. Here the CDR3 reads CASSLSTGMTGNTIYF. The CDR3 DNA reads as TGTGCCAGCAGCTTATCGACAGGGATGACTGGAAACACCATATATTTT.